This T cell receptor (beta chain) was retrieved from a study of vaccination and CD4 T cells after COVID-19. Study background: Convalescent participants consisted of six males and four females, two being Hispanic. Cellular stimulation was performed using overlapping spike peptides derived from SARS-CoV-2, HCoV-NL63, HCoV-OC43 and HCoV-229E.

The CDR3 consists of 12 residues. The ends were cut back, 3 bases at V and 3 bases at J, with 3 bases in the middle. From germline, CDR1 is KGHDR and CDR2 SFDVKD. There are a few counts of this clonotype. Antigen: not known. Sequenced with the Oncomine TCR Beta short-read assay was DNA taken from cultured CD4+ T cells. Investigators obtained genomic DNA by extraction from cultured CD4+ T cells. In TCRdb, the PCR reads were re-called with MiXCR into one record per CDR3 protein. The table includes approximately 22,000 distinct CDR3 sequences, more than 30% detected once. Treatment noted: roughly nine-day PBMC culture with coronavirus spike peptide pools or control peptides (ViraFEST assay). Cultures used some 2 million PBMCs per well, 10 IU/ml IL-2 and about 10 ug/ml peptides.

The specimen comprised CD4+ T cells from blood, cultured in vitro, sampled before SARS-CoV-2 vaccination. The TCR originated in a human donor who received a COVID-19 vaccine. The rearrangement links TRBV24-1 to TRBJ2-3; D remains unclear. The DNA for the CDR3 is TGTGCCACCAGTGATAATACAGATACGCAGTATTTT. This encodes CATSDNTDTQYF.